This T cell receptor beta chain comes out of a study of T cells expressing NK-cell markers. For the study at large: It was sorted CD3+CD56-NKG2C+, CD3+CD56+NKG2C- and CD3+CD56+NKG2C+ T cells that provided the TCR beta repertoires.

TCRdb reanalyzed the 5' RACE reads and collapses them to one entry per CDR3 protein, without DNA. In all, the sample yields around 180,000 distinct CDR3 sequences. Germline assignment: CDR1 LGHDT and CDR2 YNNKEL (reference sequence). The CDR3 covers 16 residues. This chain joins TRBV3-1 and TRBJ2-3; the TRBD2 assignment by TCRdb is unverifiable without DNA. This TCR derives from a man between 18 and 69 years old in good health. Specimen: blood T cells: a sorted CD56 or NKG2C T cell subset, CD4+ or CD8+ T cells, or bulk PBMC T cells (not recorded which). CDR3 sequence reads: CASSQERELPTDTQYF.